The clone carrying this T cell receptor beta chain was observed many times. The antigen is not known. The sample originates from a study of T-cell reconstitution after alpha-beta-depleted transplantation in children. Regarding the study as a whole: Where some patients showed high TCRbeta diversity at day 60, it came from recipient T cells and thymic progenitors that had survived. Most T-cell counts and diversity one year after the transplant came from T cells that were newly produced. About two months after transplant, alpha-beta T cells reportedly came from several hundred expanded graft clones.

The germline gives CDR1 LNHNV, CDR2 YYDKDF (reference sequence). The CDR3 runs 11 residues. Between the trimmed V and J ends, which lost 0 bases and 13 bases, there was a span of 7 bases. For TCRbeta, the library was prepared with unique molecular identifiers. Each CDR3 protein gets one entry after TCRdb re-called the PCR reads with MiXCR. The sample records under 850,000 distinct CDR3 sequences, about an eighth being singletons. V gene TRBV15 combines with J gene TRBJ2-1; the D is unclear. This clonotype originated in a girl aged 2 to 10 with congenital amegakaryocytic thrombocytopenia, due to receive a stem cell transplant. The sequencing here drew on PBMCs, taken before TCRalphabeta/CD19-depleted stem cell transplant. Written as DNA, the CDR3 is TGTGCCACCAGCAGAGAAGGCGCTCAGTTCTTC. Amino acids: CATSREGAQFF.